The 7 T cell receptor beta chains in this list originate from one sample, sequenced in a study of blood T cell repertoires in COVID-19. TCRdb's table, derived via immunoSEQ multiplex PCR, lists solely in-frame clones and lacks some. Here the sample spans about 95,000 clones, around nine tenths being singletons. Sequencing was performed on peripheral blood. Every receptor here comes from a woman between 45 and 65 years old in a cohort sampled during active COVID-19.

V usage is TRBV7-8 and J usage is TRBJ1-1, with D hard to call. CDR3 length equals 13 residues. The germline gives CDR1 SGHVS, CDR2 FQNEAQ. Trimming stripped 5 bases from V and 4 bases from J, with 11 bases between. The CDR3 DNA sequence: TGTGCCAGCAGCCGTGGTGGTAGCACTGAAGCTTTCTTT. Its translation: CASSRGGSTEAFF.

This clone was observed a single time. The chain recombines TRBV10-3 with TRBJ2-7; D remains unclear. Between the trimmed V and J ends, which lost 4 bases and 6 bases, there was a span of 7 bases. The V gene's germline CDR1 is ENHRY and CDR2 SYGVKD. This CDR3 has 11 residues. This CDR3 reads CAISGGLEQYF. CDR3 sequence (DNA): TGTGCCATCAGTGGCGGTCTCGAGCAGTACTTC.

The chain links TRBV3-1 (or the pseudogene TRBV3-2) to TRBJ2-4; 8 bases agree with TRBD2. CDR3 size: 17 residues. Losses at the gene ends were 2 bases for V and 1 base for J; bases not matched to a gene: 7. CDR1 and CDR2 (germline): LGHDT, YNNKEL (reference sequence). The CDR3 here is CASSQSYGRGAKNIQYF. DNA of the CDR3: TGTGCCAGCAGCCAAAGCTACGGGAGGGGGGCCAAAAACATTCAGTACTTC.

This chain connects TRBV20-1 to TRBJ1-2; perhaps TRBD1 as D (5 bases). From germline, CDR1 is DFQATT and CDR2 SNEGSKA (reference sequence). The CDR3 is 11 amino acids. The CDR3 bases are TGCATTACCGGACACAACTATGGCTACACCTTC. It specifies CITGHNYGYTF.

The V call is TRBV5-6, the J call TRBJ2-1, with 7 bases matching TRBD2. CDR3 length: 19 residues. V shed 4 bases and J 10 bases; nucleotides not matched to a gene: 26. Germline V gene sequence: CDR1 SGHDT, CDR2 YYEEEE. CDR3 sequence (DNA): TGTGCCAGCAGCCCGCACCCGGGGGGAAGTCGCGGGAGATTCGAAGAGCAGTTCTTC. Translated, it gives CASSPHPGGSRGRFEEQFF.

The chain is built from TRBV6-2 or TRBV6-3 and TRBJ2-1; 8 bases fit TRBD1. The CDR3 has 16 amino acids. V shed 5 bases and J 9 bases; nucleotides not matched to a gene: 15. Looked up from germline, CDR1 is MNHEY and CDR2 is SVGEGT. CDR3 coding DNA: TGTGCCAGCAGTACACTCGGGACAGGCCTTCTGGGTGAGCAGTTCTTC. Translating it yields CASSTLGTGLLGEQFF.

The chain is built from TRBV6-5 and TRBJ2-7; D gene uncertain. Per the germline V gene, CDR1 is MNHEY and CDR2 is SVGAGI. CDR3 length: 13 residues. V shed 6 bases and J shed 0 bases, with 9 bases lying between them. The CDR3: CASRQFSSYEQYF. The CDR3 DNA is TGTGCCAGCAGACAGTTTAGCTCCTACGAGCAGTACTTC.